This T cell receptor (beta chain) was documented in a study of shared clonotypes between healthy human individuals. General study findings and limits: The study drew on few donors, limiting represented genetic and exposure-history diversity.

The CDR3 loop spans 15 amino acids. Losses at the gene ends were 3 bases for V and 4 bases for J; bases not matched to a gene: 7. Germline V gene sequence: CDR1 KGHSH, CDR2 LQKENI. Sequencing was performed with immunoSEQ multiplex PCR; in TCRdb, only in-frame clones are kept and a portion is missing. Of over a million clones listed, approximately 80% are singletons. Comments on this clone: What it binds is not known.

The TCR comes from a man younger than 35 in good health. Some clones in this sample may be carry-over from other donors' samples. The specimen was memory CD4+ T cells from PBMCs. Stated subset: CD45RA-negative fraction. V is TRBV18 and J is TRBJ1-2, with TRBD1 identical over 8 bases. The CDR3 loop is CASSPTGQGSYGYTF. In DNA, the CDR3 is TGTGCCAGCTCACCCACTGGACAGGGAAGCTATGGCTACACCTTC.